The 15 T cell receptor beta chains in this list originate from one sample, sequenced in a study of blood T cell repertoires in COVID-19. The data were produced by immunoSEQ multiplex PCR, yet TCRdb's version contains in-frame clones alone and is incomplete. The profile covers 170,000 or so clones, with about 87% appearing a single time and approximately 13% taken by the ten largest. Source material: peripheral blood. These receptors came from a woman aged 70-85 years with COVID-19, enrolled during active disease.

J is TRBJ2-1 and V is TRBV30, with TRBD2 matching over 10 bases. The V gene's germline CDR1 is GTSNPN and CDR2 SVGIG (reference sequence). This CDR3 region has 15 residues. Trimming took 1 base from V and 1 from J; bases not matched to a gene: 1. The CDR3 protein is CAWSASGSSYNEQFF. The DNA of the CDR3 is TGTGCCTGGAGTGCTAGCGGGAGTTCCTACAATGAGCAGTTCTTC.

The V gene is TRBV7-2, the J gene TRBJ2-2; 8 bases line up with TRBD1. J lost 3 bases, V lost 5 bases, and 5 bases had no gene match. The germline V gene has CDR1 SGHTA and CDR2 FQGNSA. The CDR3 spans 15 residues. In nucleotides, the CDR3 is TGTGCCAGCAGCCCCGACAGGGGATACACCGGGGAGCTGTTTTTT. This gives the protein CASSPDRGYTGELFF.

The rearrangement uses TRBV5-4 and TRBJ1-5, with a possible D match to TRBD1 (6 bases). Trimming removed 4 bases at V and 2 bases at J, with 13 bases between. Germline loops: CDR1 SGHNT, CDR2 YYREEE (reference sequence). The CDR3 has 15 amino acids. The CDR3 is CASSPGAGGNQPQHF. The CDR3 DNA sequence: TGTGCCAGCAGCCCCGGGGCAGGGGGCAATCAGCCCCAGCATTTT.

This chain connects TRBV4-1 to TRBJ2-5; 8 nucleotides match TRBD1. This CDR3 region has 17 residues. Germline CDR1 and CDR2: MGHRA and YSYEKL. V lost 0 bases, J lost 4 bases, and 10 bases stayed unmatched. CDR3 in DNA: TGCGCCAGCAGCCAAGATATGTCCTCAGGGGGCGGAGAGACCCAGTACTTC. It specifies CASSQDMSSGGGETQYF.

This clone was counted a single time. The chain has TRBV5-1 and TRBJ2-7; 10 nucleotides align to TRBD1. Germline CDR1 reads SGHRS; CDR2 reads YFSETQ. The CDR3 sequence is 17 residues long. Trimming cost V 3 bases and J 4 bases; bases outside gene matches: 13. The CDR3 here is CASSWGSDRGHGYEQYF. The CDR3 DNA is TGCGCCAGCAGCTGGGGGTCCGACAGGGGGCACGGTTACGAGCAGTACTTC.

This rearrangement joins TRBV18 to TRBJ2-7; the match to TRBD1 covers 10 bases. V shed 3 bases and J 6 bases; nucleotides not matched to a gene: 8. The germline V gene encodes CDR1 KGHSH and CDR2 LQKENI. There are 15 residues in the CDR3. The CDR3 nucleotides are TGTGCCAGCTCACCGATCCCGGGACAGGGGTCCGAGCAGTACTTC. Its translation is CASSPIPGQGSEQYF.

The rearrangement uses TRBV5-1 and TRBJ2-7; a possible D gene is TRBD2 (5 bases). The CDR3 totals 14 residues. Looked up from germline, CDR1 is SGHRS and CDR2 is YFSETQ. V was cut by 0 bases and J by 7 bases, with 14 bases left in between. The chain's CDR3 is CASSLGVGVGEQYF. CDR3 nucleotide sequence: TGCGCCAGCAGCTTGGGGGTGGGAGTGGGTGAGCAGTACTTC. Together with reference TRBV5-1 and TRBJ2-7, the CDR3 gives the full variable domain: KAGVTQTPRYLIKTRGQQVTLSCSPISGHRSVSWYQQTPGQGLQFLFEYFSETQRNKGNFPGRFSGRQFSNSRSEMNVSTLELGDSALYLCASSLGVGVGEQYFGPGTRLTVT.

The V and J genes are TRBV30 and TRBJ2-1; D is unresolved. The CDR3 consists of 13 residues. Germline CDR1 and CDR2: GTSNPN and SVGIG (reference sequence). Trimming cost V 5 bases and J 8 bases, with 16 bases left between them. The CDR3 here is CAWSGSSPHEQFF. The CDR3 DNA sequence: TGTGCCTGGTCCGGTAGTAGCCCCCATGAGCAGTTCTTC.

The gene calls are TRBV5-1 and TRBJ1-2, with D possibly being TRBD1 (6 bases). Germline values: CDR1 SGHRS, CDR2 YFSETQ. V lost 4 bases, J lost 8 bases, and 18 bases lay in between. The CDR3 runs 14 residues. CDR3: CASSPYRAPQGYTF. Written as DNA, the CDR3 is TGCGCCAGCAGCCCTTACAGGGCCCCCCAAGGCTACACCTTC.

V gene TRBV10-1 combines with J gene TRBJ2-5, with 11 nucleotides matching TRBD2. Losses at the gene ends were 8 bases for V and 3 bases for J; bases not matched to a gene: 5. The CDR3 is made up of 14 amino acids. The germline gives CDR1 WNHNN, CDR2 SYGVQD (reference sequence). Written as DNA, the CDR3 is TGCGCCAGCCTAACGACTAGCGGGAAAGAGACCCAGTACTTC. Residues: CASLTTSGKETQYF.

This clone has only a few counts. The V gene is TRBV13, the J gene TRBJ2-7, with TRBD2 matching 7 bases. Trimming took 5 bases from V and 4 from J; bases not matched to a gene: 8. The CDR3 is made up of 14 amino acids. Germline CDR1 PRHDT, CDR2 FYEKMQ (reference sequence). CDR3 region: CASSLSGLNYEQYF. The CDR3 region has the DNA TGTGCCAGCAGCCTCTCGGGACTAAATTACGAGCAGTACTTC.

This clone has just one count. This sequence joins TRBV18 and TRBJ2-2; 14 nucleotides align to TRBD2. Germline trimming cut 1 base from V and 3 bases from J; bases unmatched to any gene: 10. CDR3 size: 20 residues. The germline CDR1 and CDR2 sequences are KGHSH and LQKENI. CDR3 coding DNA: TGTGCCAGCTCACCACGGGGACTAGCGGGAGAAATTTCGGACACCGGGGAGCTGTTTTTT. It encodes CASSPRGLAGEISDTGELFF. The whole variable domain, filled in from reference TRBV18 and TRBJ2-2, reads NAGVMQNPRHLVRRRGQEARLRCSPMKGHSHVYWYRQLPEEGLKFMVYLQKENIIDESGMPKERFSAEFPKEGPSILRIQQVVRGDSAAYFCASSPRGLAGEISDTGELFFGEGSRLTVL.

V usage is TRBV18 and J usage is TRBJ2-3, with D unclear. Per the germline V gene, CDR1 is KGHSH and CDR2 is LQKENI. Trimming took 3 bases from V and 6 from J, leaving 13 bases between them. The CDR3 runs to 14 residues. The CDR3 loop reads CASSPTSHDDTQYF. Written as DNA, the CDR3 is TGTGCCAGCTCACCGACATCTCACGACGATACGCAGTATTTT.

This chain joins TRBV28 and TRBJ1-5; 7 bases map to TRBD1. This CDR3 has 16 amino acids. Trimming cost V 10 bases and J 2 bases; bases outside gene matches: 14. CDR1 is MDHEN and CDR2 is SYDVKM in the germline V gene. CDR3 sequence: CATGRDRARRNQPQHF. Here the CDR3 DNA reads TGTGCCACCGGTCGAGACAGGGCGAGGCGCAATCAGCCCCAGCATTTT.

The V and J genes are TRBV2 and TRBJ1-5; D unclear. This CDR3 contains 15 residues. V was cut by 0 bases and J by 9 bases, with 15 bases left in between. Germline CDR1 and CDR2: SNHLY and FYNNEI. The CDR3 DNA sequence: TGTGCCAGCAGTGAAGCAGGAGGGTATAGAAGGCCCCAGCATTTT. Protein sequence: CASSEAGGYRRPQHF.